Given below is one T cell receptor (beta chain) in context. This same CDR3 is encoded by further DNA sequences in the sample. This specimen belongs to a study of blood T cell repertoires in COVID-19. The protocol was immunoSEQ multiplex PCR, while the TCRdb copy is restricted to in-frame clones and leaves out a portion. This sample has about 57,000 clones, with roughly 78% found just once. CDR1 MNHEY and CDR2 SVGAGI come from the germline V gene. This CDR3 is built from 14 residues. V gave up 6 bases and J gave up 2 bases; unmatched junction bases: 4. This chain links TRBV6-5 with TRBJ2-7; 10 positions match TRBD1. Material: peripheral blood. The sequence was collected from an elderly woman with acute or convalescent COVID-19. CDR3 residues: CASRDRGATYEQYF. In DNA form, the CDR3 reads TGTGCCAGCAGGGACAGGGGGGCAACCTACGAGCAGTACTTC.